Presented here are 30 T cell receptor beta chains from one specimen sequenced in a study of blood T cell repertoires in COVID-19. Profiled with immunoSEQ multiplex PCR; TCRdb holds only in-frame clones, not every one. Of about 76,000 clones listed, less than 95% were seen once; the top ten hold around 0.93%. Sequenced sample: peripheral blood. The receptors derive from a woman aged 45-60 years in a cohort sampled during active COVID-19.

V gene TRBV28 combines with J gene TRBJ1-5, with D possibly matching TRBD1 (5 bases). Trimming shortened V by 8 bases and J by 1 base, and 15 bases separated the two germline ends. Germline CDR1 and CDR2: MDHEN and SYDVKM. This CDR3 contains 15 residues. Here the CDR3 DNA reads TGTGCCAGCTCGCCAAGGGGCACAAGCAATCAGCCCCAGCATTTT. Its protein product is CASSPRGTSNQPQHF.

The rearrangement links TRBV19 to TRBJ2-7, with 10 bases matching TRBD1. Germline CDR1 reads LNHDA; CDR2 reads SQIVND (reference sequence). CDR3 length equals 13 residues. Trimming cost V 9 bases and J 5 bases; bases outside gene matches: 7. The CDR3 nucleotides are TGTGCCAGCCGGGACAGGGGATCGCACGAGCAGTACTTC. Its translation is CASRDRGSHEQYF.

This chain joins TRBV7-3 and TRBJ2-1, with TRBD1 matching 7 bases. Germline lookup yields CDR1 SGHTA and CDR2 FQGTGA. V lost 5 bases and J lost 8; bases outside the gene matches: 12. This CDR3 has 15 amino acids. Here the CDR3 DNA reads TGTGCCAGCAGCCAACGATGGACAGGAACGGATGAGCAGTTCTTC. It specifies CASSQRWTGTDEQFF.

The V gene is TRBV10-3, the J gene TRBJ1-4, with 9 bases matching TRBD1. The J segment lost 7 bases and the V segment lost 4 bases, leaving 4 bases of the junction unmatched. There are 14 residues in the CDR3. CDR1 and CDR2 from the germline V gene are ENHRY and SYGVKD. The CDR3 DNA reads as TGTGCCATCAGTGGAACAGGGGGCGGTGAAAAACTGTTTTTT. Residues: CAISGTGGGEKLFF.

The rearrangement uses TRBV4-1 and TRBJ2-1; perhaps TRBD2 as D (5 bases). Germline V gene sequence: CDR1 MGHRA, CDR2 YSYEKL. This CDR3 region has 13 residues. Trimming took off 3 bases at V and 10 bases at J, with 13 bases between the two ends. This chain's CDR3 is CASSQPVGGEQFF. In nucleotides, the CDR3 is TGCGCCAGCAGCCAGCCGGTCGGCGGGGAGCAGTTCTTC.

V is TRBV5-1 and J is TRBJ1-2; 9 bases match TRBD1. Germline CDR1 SGHRS, CDR2 YFSETQ. This CDR3 has 14 amino acids. V lost 7 bases to trimming and J lost 8 bases; unmatched junction nucleotides: 12. Here the CDR3 DNA reads TGCGCCAGCTCTCTCGGACAGGGGACCCAAGGCTACACCTTC. This sequence encodes CASSLGQGTQGYTF. Full variable domain (rest looked up from reference TRBV5-1 and TRBJ1-2): KAGVTQTPRYLIKTRGQQVTLSCSPISGHRSVSWYQQTPGQGLQFLFEYFSETQRNKGNFPGRFSGRQFSNSRSEMNVSTLELGDSALYLCASSLGQGTQGYTFGSGTRLTVV.

This rearrangement joins TRBV10-3 to TRBJ2-7, with TRBD1 identical over 7 bases. Germline CDR1 ENHRY, CDR2 SYGVKD. The CDR3 consists of 13 residues. Losses at the gene ends were 6 bases for V and 5 bases for J; bases not matched to a gene: 7. In DNA, the CDR3 is TGTGCCATCAGCCGGCTAACAGGGGACGAGCAGTACTTC. This translates into CAISRLTGDEQYF.

Only one count was recorded for this clone. J is TRBJ1-6 and V is TRBV2, with TRBD1 matching 9 bases. CDR1 and CDR2 (germline): SNHLY, FYNNEI. The CDR3 runs 14 residues. After removal of 7 bases from V and 10 bases from J, the junction contained 8 bases not matched to a gene. The CDR3, as DNA: TGTGCCAGCACCCGGACAGGGGTAGACTCACCCCTCCACTTT. It specifies CASTRTGVDSPLHF.

This clone was counted ten times or more. The chain links TRBV5-5 to TRBJ1-1; D unresolved. CDR1 is SGHKS and CDR2 is YYEKEE in the germline V gene (reference sequence). The CDR3 runs 14 residues. V was clipped by 0 bases and J by 3 bases, with 9 bases between them. CDR3 DNA sequence: TGTGCCAGCAGCTTGGTTCGGTTATACACTGAAGCTTTCTTT. This codes for CASSLVRLYTEAFF.

The chain carries TRBV7-2 and TRBJ2-7; D is undetermined. Germline assignment: CDR1 SGHTA and CDR2 FQGNSA. The CDR3 sequence is 15 residues long. V dropped 1 base and J dropped 4 bases, with 14 bases sitting between them. The CDR3 loop is CASSLGAAMEYEQYF. CDR3 sequence (DNA): TGTGCCAGCAGCTTAGGGGCAGCAATGGAATACGAGCAGTACTTC.

This chain links TRBV7-2 with TRBJ1-6, with D unclear. V shed 5 bases and J shed 0 bases, with 14 bases lying between them. Germline V gene lookup returns CDR1 SGHTA and CDR2 FQGNSA. The CDR3 has 17 residues. The CDR3 spells CASSRPPASSYNSPLHF. In nucleotides, the CDR3 is TGTGCCAGCAGCCGTCCTCCCGCGAGCTCCTATAATTCACCCCTCCACTTT.

The chain recombines TRBV4-1 with TRBJ2-1; 11 nucleotides line up with TRBD2. J lost 6 bases, V lost 3 bases, and 1 base had no gene match. The CDR3 spans 14 residues. Looked up from germline, CDR1 is MGHRA and CDR2 is YSYEKL. Written as DNA, the CDR3 is TGCGCCAGCAGCCAGGGACTAGCGGCCAATGAGCAGTTCTTC. It is translated as CASSQGLAANEQFF.

V gene TRBV19 combines with J gene TRBJ2-7; D is perhaps TRBD2 (5 bases). Germline CDR1 is LNHDA and CDR2 is SQIVND (reference sequence). V lost 5 bases and J 4 bases, leaving 12 bases between the germline ends. This CDR3 contains 13 residues. CDR3 in DNA: TGTGCCAGTAGTCGGGGTGAGGGATACGAGCAGTACTTC. Protein product: CASSRGEGYEQYF.

The chain links TRBV14 to TRBJ1-2; TRBD1 might be the D (5 bases). Germline V gives CDR1 SGHDN, CDR2 FVKESK. The V and J ends lost 5 bases and 3 bases respectively, with 10 bases between them. The CDR3 is 13 residues long. The CDR3 bases are TGTGCCAGCAGCTTGTGGGGGGACTATGGCTACACCTTC. Amino acid sequence: CASSLWGDYGYTF. Drawing the rest from reference TRBV14 and TRBJ1-2, the complete variable domain is EAGVTQFPSHSVIEKGQTVTLRCDPISGHDNLYWYRRVMGKEIKFLLHFVKESKQDESGMPNNRFLAERTGGTYSTLKVQPAELEDSGVYFCASSLWGDYGYTFGSGTRLTVV.

The chain carries TRBV7-2 and TRBJ1-2; 8 bases fit TRBD1. The germline V gene has CDR1 SGHTA and CDR2 FQGNSA. The junction had 1 base not matched to a gene; V was cut back by 0 bases and J by 4 bases. CDR3 length equals 14 residues. The CDR3 DNA reads as TGTGCCAGCAGCTTAGCGGGGACAGGCTATGGCTACACCTTC. Translated, it gives CASSLAGTGYGYTF. The full variable domain, in which reference TRBV7-2 and TRBJ1-2 provide the parts outside the CDR3, is GAGVSQSPSNKVTEKGKDVELRCDPISGHTALYWYRQSLGQGLEFLIYFQGNSAPDKSGLPSDRFSAERTGGSVSTLTIQRTQQEDSAVYLCASSLAGTGYGYTFGSGTRLTVV.

The chain carries TRBV6-2 or TRBV6-3 and TRBJ1-4; TRBD1 aligns across 9 bases. The trim removed 6 bases at V and 7 bases at J, leaving 9 bases unmatched. Germline-derived CDR1 and CDR2 are MNHEY and SVGEGT. The CDR3 has 15 amino acids. Here the CDR3 reads CASSLGGQGPEKLFF. Here the CDR3 DNA reads TGTGCCAGCAGCTTAGGGGGACAGGGACCTGAAAAACTGTTTTTT.

V gene TRBV28 combines with J gene TRBJ2-3; a possible D gene is TRBD1 (5 bases). The germline V gene has CDR1 MDHEN and CDR2 SYDVKM. V lost 2 bases and J 1 base, leaving 10 bases between the germline ends. This CDR3 has 15 amino acids. The CDR3: CASSLTGIGTDTQYF. CDR3 coding DNA: TGTGCCAGCAGTTTAACAGGTATAGGCACAGATACGCAGTATTTT.

J is TRBJ2-5 and V is TRBV28; weak D call: TRBD1 (5 bases). V shed 2 bases and J shed 5 bases, with 9 bases lying between them. From germline, CDR1 is MDHEN and CDR2 SYDVKM. This CDR3 region has 13 residues. CDR3 loop: CASSLGALETQYF. The CDR3 coding sequence is TGTGCCAGCAGTTTAGGGGCGTTGGAGACCCAGTACTTC.

This rearrangement joins TRBV29-1 to TRBJ1-2; 8 bases agree with TRBD1. Trimming at V came to 6 bases and at J to 4 bases, leaving 10 bases not matched to a gene. The CDR3 contains 14 residues. CDR1 SQVTM and CDR2 ANQGSEA come from the germline V gene. CDR3 sequence reads: CSVDPTGDPYGYTF. The CDR3 bases are TGCAGCGTCGATCCGACAGGGGACCCCTATGGCTACACCTTC.

The J gene is TRBJ1-1, the V gene TRBV9; 8 nucleotides match TRBD1. The trim removed 4 bases at V and 3 bases at J, leaving 8 bases unmatched. Per the germline V gene, CDR1 is SGDLS and CDR2 is YYNGEE. The CDR3 is 15 residues long. CDR3 nucleotides: TGTGCCAGCAGCCCCCTGGACAGGGTGTACACTGAAGCTTTCTTT. Amino acid sequence: CASSPLDRVYTEAFF.

The chain employs TRBV5-1 and TRBJ1-6; no clear D gene. The CDR3 consists of 13 residues. Deletions cut 5 bases from V and 10 bases from J, with 13 bases between. Germline lookup yields CDR1 SGHRS and CDR2 YFSETQ. CDR3 loop: CASSLQENSPLHF. The CDR3 DNA follows: TGCGCCAGCAGTCTCCAGGAAAACTCACCCCTCCACTTT.

This clone was recorded only once. The chain joins TRBV24-1 to TRBJ2-1; 9 positions agree with TRBD1. This CDR3 spans 18 amino acids. Germline V gene lookup returns CDR1 KGHDR and CDR2 SFDVKD. The V gene end was trimmed by 4 bases and the J gene end by 6 bases; junction bases not matched to a gene: 15. CDR3 bases: TGTGCCACCAGTGACCGGACCAAGACAGGGGGGCAGGTCAATGAGCAGTTCTTC. Translation gives CATSDRTKTGGQVNEQFF.

The rearrangement uses TRBV28 and TRBJ2-7; TRBD2 matches 9 bases. Germline values: CDR1 MDHEN, CDR2 SYDVKM. The length of the CDR3 is 14 residues. V gave up 3 bases and J gave up 5 bases; unmatched junction bases: 5. CDR3 loop: CASSFSGSENEQYF. The CDR3 nucleotides read TGTGCCAGCAGTTTTAGCGGGAGTGAGAACGAGCAGTACTTC.

The J gene is TRBJ1-2, the V gene TRBV19, with D perhaps matching TRBD1 (6 bases). This CDR3 spans 14 amino acids. CDR1 and CDR2 from the germline V gene are LNHDA and SQIVND (reference sequence). Trimming removed 4 bases at V and 3 bases at J, with 12 bases between. The CDR3 DNA is TGTGCCAGTAGTACAGGGGAACTGTACTATGGCTACACCTTC. It encodes CASSTGELYYGYTF.

This clone was seen only once. The chain combines TRBV19 with TRBJ1-3; D gene ambiguous. V gave up 7 bases and J gave up 0 bases, with 13 bases separating them. CDR1 is LNHDA, CDR2 SQIVND, per germline (reference sequence). The CDR3 runs 15 residues. The CDR3: CASTDTFSSGNTIYF. CDR3 nucleotide sequence: TGTGCCAGTACCGATACATTTTCCTCTGGAAACACCATATATTTT.

The chain uses TRBV3-1 (or the pseudogene TRBV3-2) and TRBJ1-1; D may be TRBD1 (6 bases). CDR1 is LGHDT, CDR2 YNNKEL, per germline (reference sequence). V was clipped by 5 bases and J by 1 base, with 8 bases between them. This CDR3 is built from 13 residues. Written as DNA, the CDR3 is TGTGCCAGCAGCATACAGGGGAACACTGAAGCTTTCTTT. Its protein product is CASSIQGNTEAFF.

This chain joins TRBV6-4 and TRBJ1-2; unclear D gene. The CDR3 is 12 residues long. V lost 2 bases and J lost 6, with 7 bases in between. CDR1 is MRHNA and CDR2 is SNTAGT in the germline V gene. CDR3 nucleotides: TGTGCCAGCAGTGACCGAGGGAATGGCTACACCTTC. It translates to CASSDRGNGYTF.

This clone was seen only once. The chain joins TRBV27 to TRBJ1-5; D is uncertain. V was clipped by 6 bases and J by 0 bases, with 15 bases between them. The CDR3 length is 16 residues. The germline gives CDR1 MNHEY, CDR2 SMNVEV (reference sequence). CDR3 sequence: CASRASQDNSNQPQHF. In DNA, the CDR3 is TGTGCCAGCAGGGCGTCTCAGGATAATAGCAATCAGCCCCAGCATTTT.

The V gene is TRBV14, the J gene TRBJ1-1, with TRBD1 matching 7 bases. The germline V gene encodes CDR1 SGHDN and CDR2 FVKESK. The CDR3 consists of 15 residues. Trimming removed 4 bases from V and 3 bases from J; junction bases left unmatched: 8. The CDR3 DNA reads TGTGCCAGCAGCCCATGGACAGGCCTGGACACTGAAGCTTTCTTT. It is translated as CASSPWTGLDTEAFF.

The chain carries TRBV7-9 and TRBJ1-1; possible D gene TRBD1, 5 bases. Trimming shortened V by 10 bases and J by 3 bases, and 12 bases separated the two germline ends. This CDR3 comprises 12 residues. Germline V CDR1 and CDR2: SEHNR, FQNEAQ (reference sequence). DNA for the CDR3: TGTGCCACCGGGGGGGAAGACACTGAAGCTTTCTTT. As protein: CATGGEDTEAFF. Complete variable domain (other parts from reference TRBV7-9 and TRBJ1-1): DTGVSQNPRHKITKRGQNVTFRCDPISEHNRLYWYRQTLGQGPEFLTYFQNEAQLEKSRLLSDRFSAERPKGSFSTLEIQRTEQGDSAMYLCATGGEDTEAFFGQGTRLTVV.